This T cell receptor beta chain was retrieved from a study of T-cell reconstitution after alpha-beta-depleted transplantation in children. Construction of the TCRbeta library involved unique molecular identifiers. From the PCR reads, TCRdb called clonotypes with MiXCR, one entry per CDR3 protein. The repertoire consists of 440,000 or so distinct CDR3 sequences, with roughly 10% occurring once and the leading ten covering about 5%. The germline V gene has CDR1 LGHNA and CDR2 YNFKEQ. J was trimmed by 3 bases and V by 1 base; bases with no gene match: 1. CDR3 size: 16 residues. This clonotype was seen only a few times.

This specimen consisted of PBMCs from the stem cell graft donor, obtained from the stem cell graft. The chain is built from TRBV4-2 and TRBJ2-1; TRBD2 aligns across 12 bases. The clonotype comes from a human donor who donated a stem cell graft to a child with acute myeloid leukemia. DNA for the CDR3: TGTGCCAGCAGCCAAGCGACTAGCGGGAGCTACAATGAGCAGTTCTTC. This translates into CASSQATSGSYNEQFF.